The sample holds one count of the clone carrying this T cell receptor beta chain. The record originates from a study of Ad26.COV2.S vaccination and SARS-CoV-2 variants. CDR3 length: 14 residues. Deletions cut 0 bases from V and 2 bases from J, with 7 bases between. From germline, CDR1 is KGHSH and CDR2 LQKENI. Generated by immunoSEQ multiplex PCR, the TCRdb table keeps only in-frame clones and is missing some. Among about 350,000 clones listed, about 92% were seen once. This TCR derives from a human donor who had recovered from COVID-19. Here the sequenced sample was peripheral blood, taken after recovery from COVID-19. V usage is TRBV18 and J usage is TRBJ1-2; D perhaps matches TRBD1 (5 bases). In DNA, the CDR3 is TGTGCCAGCTCACCACCGGGGGGGAACTATGGCTACACCTTC. Its protein is CASSPPGGNYGYTF.